This T cell receptor beta chain appears in the sequencing data of a study of cytomegalovirus exposure and HLA in healthy donors (dated by TCRdb to about 2017). Turning to the overall study: According to an earlier analysis of 450 to 650 of the donors, roughly 180 million T cells yielded 90 million to 140 million unique TCR beta sequences and 276 Gb of sequence data. An early release covering around 630 HLA-typed donors comprised 250 to 350 gigabases of sequencing data and 65 million to 100 million unique TCR sequences. Of the 350 to 450 genotyped donors, approximately 80% fell in the genetic ancestry cluster associated with self-reported Caucasian donors. The study was designed to test whether signatures of past pathogen exposure could be identified by cataloging public T cell receptors. The study used immunosequencing to profile the T cell repertoires of approximately 690 subjects and linked those repertoires to cytomegalovirus serostatus. In addition to the first cohort of 666 subjects, a separate validation cohort of 130 or so different subjects was used. The study combined high-throughput TCR immunosequencing, statistical association of individual TCRs with disease status, and machine learning to predict cytomegalovirus infection status. To study patterns of TCR occurrence, a later analysis re-analyzed previously published TCR beta repertoires from around 700 donors and added high-resolution HLA genotyping. In the later analysis, no new phenotypic data were used to find candidate immune exposures; instead, reliance was placed on TCR beta sequences and their occurrence across donors. An earlier analysis of around 580 of the donors used high-throughput TCR beta sequencing to judge whether each TCR beta V gene segment behaved as functional or pseudogenic. Donor age, sex, ethnicity and CMV serostatus were compiled together with the repertoire data. Genome-wide SNP genotypes for about 60% of the roughly 670 donors were used in a later genetic analysis, which treated that subset as a discovery cohort. Every discovery cohort repertoire had been produced on one sequencing platform. HLA typing covered class I and class II loci at four-digit resolution. The number of donors typed differed by locus, with roughly 620-630 for A, B, C, DRB1 and DQB1, 522 for DQA1, over 600 for DPA1, and about 450 for DPB1. Roughly five DR-DQ haplotypes were handled as single units for association and clustering because linkage in the cohort was strong. Among roughly 400 genotyped donors of the cohort, an average of roughly 230,000 unique TCR beta nucleotide sequences was sequenced per donor, of which 15% to 20% were non-productive.

For this clone: Its specific antigen is unknown. No base quality values were provided; no much bigger clone lies one nucleotide off.

The cohort consisted of approximately 690 healthy bone marrow donors. All cohort members were sampled while nominally healthy, although unrecorded immune exposures were likely present. The donor tested CMV seronegative and was one of the 352 seronegative cohort members. Each donor provided a peripheral blood sample, and peripheral blood mononuclear cells were used for TCR beta sequencing. Genomic DNA was extracted from the blood cell samples with the Qiagen DNeasy Blood Extraction Kit. The paper's findings and limits, for the study overall: In a later analysis, most CMV-associated TCR beta chains were found to appear HLA-restricted, with HLA associations seemingly driven largely by CMV exposure. In a later analysis, HLA-associated TCR beta chains showed more clonal expansion and lower generation probabilities than non-associated chains that were equally common. Most TCR sequences were seen in very few donors, while some public TCRs were found in many individuals. The cohort was sequenced for TCR beta chains only, and without alpha or paired-chain data the features that could be detected were limited. In a later genetic analysis, a missense DCLRE1C variant was associated with V-gene and J-gene trimming of TCR beta chains, and the association was replicated in an independent cohort. The sequencing pipeline was judged likely to have produced a cluster of highly shared sequence variants as a technical artifact. A further reported finding was that TCR beta sequences accurately predicted the HLA-A and HLA-B alleles for most subjects in the first cohort. Because counts were too low, roughly 16 rarely observed V segments, including chromosome 9 orphons, were left out of the earlier analysis of over 550 of the donors. Because HLA typing was missing for some donors at each locus, association tests included only the typed subset. Some IMGT-functional V segments, including TRBV6-2 and TRBV6-3, could not be told apart with the 87-base-pair reads, so those segments were excluded. A later genetic analysis reported fewer N-insertions in productive TCRs among donors in an Asian-associated ancestry cluster than the roughly 720-donor mean. When HLA alleles, especially DR and DQ, strongly co-occurred, attributing TCR associations to individual alleles was difficult. In a later analysis, TCR association rates were found to vary across HLA loci, with the most associated TCRs seen for DRB1 alleles and the fewest for HLA-C alleles. Immune exposure information for the cohort was limited to CMV serostatus. In an earlier analysis of fewer than 750 of the donors, most TCR beta V segments were observed in productive rearrangements about 90% or about 30% of the time, broadly matching IMGT annotations. Presence/absence analyses assumed roughly uniform sequencing depth across donors, an assumption that may not hold. Linkage disequilibrium might explain the correlated functional status among segregating V segments, but an unknown experimental factor could not be ruled out. It was suggested by the authors that the approach could potentially be generalized to other disease states and immunological phenotypes. The classifier was reported to diagnose cytomegalovirus status with high specificity and sensitivity in both the original and validation cohorts. A later analysis associated about 18,000 TCR beta sequences with specific HLA alleles at a false discovery rate of 0.05. The study gave a list of about 160 TCR beta chains associated with cytomegalovirus. In vitro tests confirmed that three of the cytomegalovirus-associated TCR beta chains recognize cytomegalovirus antigens. According to a later analysis, parvovirus B19, influenza, CMV and Epstein-Barr virus appeared linked to several top co-occurrence clusters.

Library prep was done by the immunoSEQ multiplex PCR assay. For the multiplex PCR, a mixture combining 60 forward primers for TCR Vbeta segments and 13 reverse primers for TCR Jbeta segments was used. The CDR3 region of rearranged TCR beta genes was amplified from genomic DNA by a multiplex PCR assay. The Illumina HiSeq System was used to sequence the amplified TCR beta libraries as 87-base-pair reads. Turning to the authors' computational methods: A later analysis tallied roughly 76 million unique TCR beta chains across the 666 repertoires, and some 12 million of those chains were shared by two or more donors. Raw reads were error-corrected and collapsed into unique sequences with a nearest-neighbor algorithm that merged closely related sequences to remove PCR and sequencing errors. V, D and J gene segments were assigned by aligning CDR3 sequences to IMGT reference sequences. For a sequence to be retained, at least a six-nucleotide match to both a V gene segment and a J gene segment was required. A rearrangement was called productive if the CDR3 had no stop codons and remained in frame with V and J, and every other rearrangement was called non-productive. Following IMGT convention, CDR3 was defined as the stretch from the second conserved V-encoded cysteine to the conserved J-encoded phenylalanine. The earlier analysis of a few hundred of the donors excluded sequences that lacked an unambiguous match to a single V gene segment. In an earlier analysis of some 590 of the donors, V segments were called functional above 56.7% productive rearrangements and were called segregating when the between-donor standard deviation exceeded 5%. A statistical classification framework was built to diagnose cytomegalovirus status from the catalog of TCR beta chain sequences. In a later analysis, TCR nucleotide sequences were compared against IMGT/GENE-DB human TR gene sequences so that V and J genes could be assigned. In a later analysis, CDR3 sequences and most-parsimonious VDJ recombination scenarios were assigned using the TCRdist pipeline. In a later analysis, each TCR beta chain was defined by its CDR3 amino acid sequence together with its V-gene family, and reads without a unique V-gene family were excluded. As a way to deal with suspected cross-contamination and a sequencing artifact, a later analysis dropped 592 nucleotide sequences that were highly shared and had low generation probability. In a later analysis, a clonal expansion index for each public chain was calculated from normalized within-repertoire ranks of inferred template counts. In a later analysis, generation probabilities were computed with a VDJ recombination model fitted to out-of-frame rearrangements, and the resulting probabilities were checked against IGoR. A later analysis scored TCR-TCR, TCR-HLA and TCR-CMV co-occurrence with hypergeometric tests, applying a repertoire-size bias correction to TCR pairs. To estimate false discovery rates, a later analysis permuted the HLA or CMV assignments 20 times. In a later analysis, co-occurring TCRs were grouped using DBSCAN, and TCRdist sequence similarity was added for clustering within HLA-allele-positive subsets. Repertoires with fewer than 30,000 or more than 120,000 public chains, plus five repertoires with anomalous nucleotide sharing, were excluded from co-occurrence clustering. In its TCRdb copy, this immuneACCESS table keeps in-frame sequences only and misses some clones. Where compared with another copy, unresolved V genes explain less than half of these, and the others have no known cause. The DNA was the basis for D and trimming; V, J and clone size are from that table. The sample profile shows 90,000 to 150,000 clones; about 73% of them were found once. Over 3.5% of the sample is held by the ten biggest clonotypes.

CDR1 LNHDA and CDR2 SQIVND were looked up in the germline V gene (reference sequence). There are 13 amino acids in the CDR3, from cysteine to phenylalanine inclusive. Left in the record is the CDR3 DNA by itself, 39 bases read in frame from the first base. Trimming takes 6 bases from V and 8 bases from J, and the germline ends sit 16 bases apart. The sample was PBMCs. The sequence links TRBV19 to TRBJ1-2, with TRBD1 tentatively as D gene (6 bases match). This clonotype originated in a woman aged 40 to 55 in good health and CMV-seronegative. The CDR3 sequence is CASSPRGAGGYTF. The bases are TGTGCCAGTAGCCCCCGGGGGGCCGGGGGCTACACCTTC.